The 30 T cell receptor beta chains given below trace back to one sample, sequenced in a study of T cells in Graves' hyperthyroidism and ophthalmopathy. RNA transcripts were the template for amplifying TCR beta CDR3 regions. During a first-round RT-PCR of the TCR CDR3, the HTBI primer set was used. One entry per CDR3 protein, called by TCRdb with MiXCR from the multiplex PCR reads. The sample carries approximately 400,000 distinct CDR3 sequences, around a sixth recorded once. Sample: blood. The receptors were sampled from a young woman with Graves' hyperthyroidism.

V gene TRBV29-1 combines with J gene TRBJ2-1, with TRBD1 matching 9 bases. J lost 9 bases, V lost 6 bases, and 9 bases had no gene match. The CDR3 extends over 13 amino acids. CDR1 and CDR2 (germline): SQVTM, ANQGSEA. The DNA for the CDR3 is TGCAGCGTGGAGGGACAGGGATGGGGTGAGCAGTTCTTC. As protein: CSVEGQGWGEQFF.

This clonotype was counted many times. The CDR3 bases are TGTGCCAGCAGTGAGATGAGGTTTCGGAACACTGAAGCTTTCTTT. As protein: CASSEMRFRNTEAFF. The chain carries TRBV2 and TRBJ1-1, with D unclear. V gave up 3 bases and J gave up 1 base, with 12 bases separating them. This CDR3 has 15 amino acids. Per germline, CDR1 SNHLY and CDR2 FYNNEI.

V is TRBV9 and J is TRBJ2-1; 16 bases line up with TRBD2. The J segment lost 5 bases and the V segment lost 3 bases, leaving 11 bases of the junction unmatched. CDR3 length equals 19 residues. CDR1 SGDLS and CDR2 YYNGEE come from the germline V gene. CDR3 in amino acids: CASSAKGTSGGDIDNEQFF. The CDR3 DNA reads as TGTGCCAGCAGCGCCAAAGGGACTAGCGGGGGGGACATTGACAATGAGCAGTTCTTC.

This clonotype was found many times. J is TRBJ2-1 and V is TRBV28, with D perhaps TRBD1 or TRBD2 (5 bases each). The CDR3 sequence is 15 residues long. Trimming removed 6 bases at V and 0 bases at J, with 12 bases between. CDR1 is MDHEN, CDR2 SYDVKM, per germline. The CDR3 DNA follows: TGTGCCAGCAGCGAGGGGAACCTCTCCTACAATGAGCAGTTCTTC. Protein sequence: CASSEGNLSYNEQFF.

This clonotype was found many times. The rearrangement uses TRBV9 and TRBJ1-3; D is undetermined. This CDR3 contains 16 residues. The V gene lost 4 bases and the J gene lost 0 bases, with 14 bases spanning the gap. Per the germline V gene, CDR1 is SGDLS and CDR2 is YYNGEE. CDR3 nucleotides: TGTGCCAGCAGCTTGAAGGACGGATACTCTGGAAACACCATATATTTT. Protein sequence: CASSLKDGYSGNTIYF.

This clonotype was observed at least ten times. The chain combines TRBV12-3 or TRBV12-4 with TRBJ1-6; TRBD1 is a possible D gene (5 bases). V lost 7 bases and J 2 bases, leaving 15 bases between the germline ends. The CDR3 has 16 amino acids. CDR3 in amino acids: CASMAQGGTYNSPLHF. In nucleotides, the CDR3 is TGTGCCAGCATGGCTCAGGGTGGCACCTATAATTCACCCCTCCACTTT.

This clonotype was observed many times. The V call is TRBV11-2, the J call TRBJ2-7, with TRBD2 matching 11 bases. The CDR3 totals 18 residues. Germline lookup yields CDR1 SGHAT and CDR2 FQNNGV. V lost 2 bases to trimming and J lost 1 base; unmatched junction nucleotides: 10. The CDR3 protein is CASSLTPSTSGVSYEQYF. CDR3 sequence (DNA): TGTGCCAGCAGCTTAACCCCTTCGACTAGCGGGGTGTCCTACGAGCAGTACTTC.

There are many counts of this clonotype. This chain joins TRBV12-3 or TRBV12-4 and TRBJ2-7; D gene unclear. CDR3 length: 13 residues. V dropped 7 bases and J dropped 2 bases, with 12 bases sitting between them. The CDR3 reads CASTLGQTYEQYF. The CDR3 nucleotides are TGTGCCAGCACCCTGGGCCAGACCTACGAGCAGTACTTC.

This chain uses TRBV12-5 with TRBJ2-7; unclear D gene. Trimming removed 4 bases at V and 4 bases at J, with 5 bases between. The germline V gene encodes CDR1 LGHNT and CDR2 FRNRAP. This CDR3 contains 11 residues. The CDR3 region is CASGSDYEQYF. As DNA, the CDR3 is TGTGCTAGTGGTTCAGATTACGAGCAGTACTTC.

V and J are TRBV19 and TRBJ2-3, with TRBD2 identical over 7 bases. V lost 6 bases to trimming and J lost 3 bases; unmatched junction nucleotides: 9. The germline V gene has CDR1 LNHDA and CDR2 SQIVND (reference sequence). The CDR3 has 15 residues. For the CDR3, the DNA is TGTGCCAGTAGATTAGCGGGTCTTGGAACAGATACGCAGTATTTT. This encodes CASRLAGLGTDTQYF.

CDR3 sequence: CASSLRRRADTQYF. The CDR3 nucleotides are TGTGCCAGCAGCTTGAGGAGGAGGGCAGATACGCAGTATTTT. This chain uses TRBV5-6 with TRBJ2-3; perhaps TRBD2 as D (6 bases). V dropped 1 base and J dropped 4 bases, with 10 bases sitting between them. CDR1 is SGHDT and CDR2 is YYEEEE in the germline V gene. The CDR3 covers 14 residues.

For this clonotype: A clone one base away is much larger, so this may be a read error. Written as DNA, the CDR3 is TGTGCCAGCATCCACCGGGGGCGGGACAATGAGCAGTACTTC. It is translated as CASIHRGRDNEQYF. The chain employs TRBV11-1 and TRBJ2-7, with D perhaps TRBD1 or TRBD2 (6 bases each). The V and J ends lost 7 bases and 7 bases respectively, with 20 bases between them. The germline gives CDR1 SGHAT, CDR2 FQDESV (reference sequence). The CDR3 length is 14 residues.

This clonotype occurred a few times. V is TRBV5-1 and J is TRBJ2-5; TRBD2 matches 8 bases. Germline V gives CDR1 SGHRS, CDR2 YFSETQ. The CDR3 runs 15 residues. V was clipped by 3 bases and J by 5 bases; unmatched bases: 9. The CDR3 coding sequence is TGCGCCAGCAGCTATAACGCGGGAGGTGCCGAGACCCAGTACTTC. This encodes CASSYNAGGAETQYF.

The J gene is TRBJ2-7, the V gene TRBV12-5; TRBD1 might be the D (6 bases). Germline lookup yields CDR1 LGHNT and CDR2 FRNRAP. V was clipped by 2 bases and J by 6 bases, with 8 bases between them. This CDR3 is built from 12 residues. Here the CDR3 DNA reads TGTGCTAGTGGTTTGCTAGGGGGCGAGCAGTACTTC. This sequence encodes CASGLLGGEQYF.

This clonotype was picked up a small number of times. The missing conserved phenylalanine or tryptophan at the end of this CDR3 makes a read error likely. The rearrangement links TRBV19 to TRBJ1-1; possible D gene TRBD1, 5 bases. From germline, CDR1 is LNHDA and CDR2 SQIVND (reference sequence). Trimming cost V 8 bases and J 11 bases, with 18 bases left between them. The CDR3 is 12 residues long. The CDR3 bases are TGTGCCAGTGGACTTGGGGGGGTCGGGGCTTTCCTT. Its protein is CASGLGGVGAFL.

This clonotype was seen once. The chain uses TRBV6-2 or TRBV6-3 and TRBJ1-5, with D unresolved. Germline V lookup: CDR1 MNHEY, CDR2 SVGEGT. This CDR3 is 15 amino acids long. Between the trimmed V and J ends, which lost 0 bases and 6 bases, there was a span of 12 bases. CDR3 DNA: TGTGCCAGCAGTTACTCGAATGATTTGAGTCAGCCCCAGCATTTT. Its translation is CASSYSNDLSQPQHF.

This clonotype appeared many times. The genes are TRBV20-1 and TRBJ1-4, with a possible D match to TRBD1 (6 bases). Trimming took off 6 bases at V and 8 bases at J, with 13 bases between the two ends. Germline loops: CDR1 DFQATT, CDR2 SNEGSKA (reference sequence). This CDR3 contains 12 residues. CDR3 DNA sequence: TGCAGTGCCCCAGGGGTCTCAGAAAAACTGTTTTTT. This codes for CSAPGVSEKLFF.

The V call is TRBV6-1, the J call TRBJ2-7, with TRBD2 matching over 11 bases. Trimming took 8 bases from V and 4 from J; bases not matched to a gene: 10. CDR1 and CDR2 (germline): MNHNS, SASEGT. The length of the CDR3 is 15 residues. CDR3 DNA: TGTGCCAGCCGGGAGGTGGGACTAGCGGTATACGAGCAGTACTTC. This gives the protein CASREVGLAVYEQYF.

The gene calls are TRBV6-4 and TRBJ2-5; 14 bases fit TRBD2. Germline V CDR1 and CDR2: MRHNA, SNTAGT. The CDR3 length is 16 residues. Trimming took 4 bases from V and 5 from J; bases not matched to a gene: 6. CDR3 region: CASSVGTSGSLETQYF. CDR3 DNA sequence: TGTGCCAGCAGTGTTGGGACTAGCGGGAGCTTGGAGACCCAGTACTTC.

This clonotype was recorded many times. The V call is TRBV11-2, the J call TRBJ2-7; 9 bases map to TRBD2. The V segment lost 5 bases and the J segment 1 base; nucleotides outside the gene matches: 3. The germline gives CDR1 SGHAT, CDR2 FQNNGV. CDR3 length: 14 amino acids. The chain's CDR3 is CASSRLAESYEQYF. As DNA, the CDR3 is TGTGCCAGCAGCCGACTAGCGGAGTCCTACGAGCAGTACTTC.

The chain joins TRBV20-1 to TRBJ2-7; 8 bases map to TRBD1. The CDR3 sequence is 13 residues long. The germline CDR1 and CDR2 sequences are DFQATT and SNEGSKA (reference sequence). V shed 3 bases, J shed 5 bases, and the junction held 6 bases outside the gene matches. CDR3 coding DNA: TGCAGTGCTAGGGGCTGGACAGGGAACGAGCAGTACTTC. Protein product: CSARGWTGNEQYF.

In the case of this clonotype: Possible read error: a much larger clone is one base away. This rearrangement joins TRBV6-2 or TRBV6-3 to TRBJ2-1, with D hard to call. From germline, CDR1 is MNHEY and CDR2 SVGEGT. The CDR3 contains 10 residues. CDR3 sequence: CASAGNERFF. The CDR3 nucleotides are TGTGCCAGCGCCGGCAATGAGCGGTTCTTC.

This clonotype was detected only a few times. The J gene is TRBJ1-5, the V gene TRBV4-1; D is unclear. The length of the CDR3 is 15 residues. V was pared by 1 base and J by 0 bases, with 7 bases between. CDR1 and CDR2 (germline): MGHRA, YSYEKL. The CDR3 nucleotides are TGCGCCAGCAGCCAAGCCGACGGTAGCAATCAGCCCCAGCATTTT. This codes for CASSQADGSNQPQHF.

At least ten counts were recorded for this clonotype. The V and J genes are TRBV12-5 and TRBJ1-1; perhaps TRBD1 as D (5 bases). This CDR3 contains 15 residues. V lost 5 bases and J lost 1, with 14 bases in between. Germline CDR1 LGHNT, CDR2 FRNRAP. This CDR3 reads CASGPSGNPNTEAFF. The CDR3 coding sequence is TGTGCTAGTGGTCCCTCAGGGAATCCGAACACTGAAGCTTTCTTT.

This clonotype was detected ten times or more. The CDR3 nucleotides are TGTGCCAGCAGTGGGGACAGGGCCTCACCCCTCCACTTT. This codes for CASSGDRASPLHF. The genes are TRBV12-3 or TRBV12-4 and TRBJ1-6; 9 positions match TRBD1. The CDR3 is 13 amino acids. Germline trimming cut 5 bases from V and 10 bases from J; bases unmatched to any gene: 3.

This rearrangement joins TRBV20-1 to TRBJ1-2; D is uncertain. There are 14 residues in the CDR3. The V end lost 3 bases, the J end lost 8 bases, and 19 bases lay between the germline ends. Looked up from germline, CDR1 is DFQATT and CDR2 is SNEGSKA (reference sequence). CDR3 sequence reads: CSASYRDSELGYTF. The CDR3 DNA is TGCAGTGCTAGCTACCGCGATAGTGAGTTGGGCTACACCTTC.

There are many counts of this clonotype. The junction departs from the called germline gene at one end, perhaps through a read error. V usage is TRBV24-1 and J usage is TRBJ2-3; D remains ambiguous. This CDR3 comprises 12 residues. Germline lookup yields CDR1 KGHDR and CDR2 SFDVKD. CDR3 in amino acids: CATRDLKDTQYF. CDR3 in DNA: TGTGCCACCAGGGATTTAAAGGATACGCAGTATTTT.

The table lists this clonotype with many counts. The chain joins TRBV12-3 or TRBV12-4 to TRBJ1-5; 11 bases agree with TRBD1. This CDR3 region has 17 residues. Trimming at V came to 1 base and at J to 4 bases, leaving 6 bases not matched to a gene. The CDR3 sequence is CASSLGADRGRNQPQHF. CDR3 in DNA: TGTGCCAGCAGTTTAGGGGCGGACAGGGGGCGAAATCAGCCCCAGCATTTT.

The V gene is TRBV6-1, the J gene TRBJ1-2, with a tentative D call TRBD1 (6 bases). The ends were cut back, 9 bases at V and 3 bases at J, with 14 bases in the middle. The CDR3 totals 13 residues. In germline, CDR1 is MNHNS, CDR2 SASEGT. CDR3 region: CARAEGGHYGYTF. In nucleotides, the CDR3 is TGTGCCAGGGCGGAGGGGGGGCACTATGGCTACACCTTC.

This sequence joins TRBV6-2 or TRBV6-3 and TRBJ2-5, with D hard to call. This CDR3 comprises 14 residues. Trimming shortened V by 8 bases and J by 2 bases, and 15 bases separated the two germline ends. Germline V gene data show CDR1 as MNHEY and CDR2 as SVGEGT. This CDR3 is CASGHSYLQETQYF. The CDR3 DNA follows: TGTGCCAGCGGCCACAGTTATTTACAAGAGACCCAGTACTTC.